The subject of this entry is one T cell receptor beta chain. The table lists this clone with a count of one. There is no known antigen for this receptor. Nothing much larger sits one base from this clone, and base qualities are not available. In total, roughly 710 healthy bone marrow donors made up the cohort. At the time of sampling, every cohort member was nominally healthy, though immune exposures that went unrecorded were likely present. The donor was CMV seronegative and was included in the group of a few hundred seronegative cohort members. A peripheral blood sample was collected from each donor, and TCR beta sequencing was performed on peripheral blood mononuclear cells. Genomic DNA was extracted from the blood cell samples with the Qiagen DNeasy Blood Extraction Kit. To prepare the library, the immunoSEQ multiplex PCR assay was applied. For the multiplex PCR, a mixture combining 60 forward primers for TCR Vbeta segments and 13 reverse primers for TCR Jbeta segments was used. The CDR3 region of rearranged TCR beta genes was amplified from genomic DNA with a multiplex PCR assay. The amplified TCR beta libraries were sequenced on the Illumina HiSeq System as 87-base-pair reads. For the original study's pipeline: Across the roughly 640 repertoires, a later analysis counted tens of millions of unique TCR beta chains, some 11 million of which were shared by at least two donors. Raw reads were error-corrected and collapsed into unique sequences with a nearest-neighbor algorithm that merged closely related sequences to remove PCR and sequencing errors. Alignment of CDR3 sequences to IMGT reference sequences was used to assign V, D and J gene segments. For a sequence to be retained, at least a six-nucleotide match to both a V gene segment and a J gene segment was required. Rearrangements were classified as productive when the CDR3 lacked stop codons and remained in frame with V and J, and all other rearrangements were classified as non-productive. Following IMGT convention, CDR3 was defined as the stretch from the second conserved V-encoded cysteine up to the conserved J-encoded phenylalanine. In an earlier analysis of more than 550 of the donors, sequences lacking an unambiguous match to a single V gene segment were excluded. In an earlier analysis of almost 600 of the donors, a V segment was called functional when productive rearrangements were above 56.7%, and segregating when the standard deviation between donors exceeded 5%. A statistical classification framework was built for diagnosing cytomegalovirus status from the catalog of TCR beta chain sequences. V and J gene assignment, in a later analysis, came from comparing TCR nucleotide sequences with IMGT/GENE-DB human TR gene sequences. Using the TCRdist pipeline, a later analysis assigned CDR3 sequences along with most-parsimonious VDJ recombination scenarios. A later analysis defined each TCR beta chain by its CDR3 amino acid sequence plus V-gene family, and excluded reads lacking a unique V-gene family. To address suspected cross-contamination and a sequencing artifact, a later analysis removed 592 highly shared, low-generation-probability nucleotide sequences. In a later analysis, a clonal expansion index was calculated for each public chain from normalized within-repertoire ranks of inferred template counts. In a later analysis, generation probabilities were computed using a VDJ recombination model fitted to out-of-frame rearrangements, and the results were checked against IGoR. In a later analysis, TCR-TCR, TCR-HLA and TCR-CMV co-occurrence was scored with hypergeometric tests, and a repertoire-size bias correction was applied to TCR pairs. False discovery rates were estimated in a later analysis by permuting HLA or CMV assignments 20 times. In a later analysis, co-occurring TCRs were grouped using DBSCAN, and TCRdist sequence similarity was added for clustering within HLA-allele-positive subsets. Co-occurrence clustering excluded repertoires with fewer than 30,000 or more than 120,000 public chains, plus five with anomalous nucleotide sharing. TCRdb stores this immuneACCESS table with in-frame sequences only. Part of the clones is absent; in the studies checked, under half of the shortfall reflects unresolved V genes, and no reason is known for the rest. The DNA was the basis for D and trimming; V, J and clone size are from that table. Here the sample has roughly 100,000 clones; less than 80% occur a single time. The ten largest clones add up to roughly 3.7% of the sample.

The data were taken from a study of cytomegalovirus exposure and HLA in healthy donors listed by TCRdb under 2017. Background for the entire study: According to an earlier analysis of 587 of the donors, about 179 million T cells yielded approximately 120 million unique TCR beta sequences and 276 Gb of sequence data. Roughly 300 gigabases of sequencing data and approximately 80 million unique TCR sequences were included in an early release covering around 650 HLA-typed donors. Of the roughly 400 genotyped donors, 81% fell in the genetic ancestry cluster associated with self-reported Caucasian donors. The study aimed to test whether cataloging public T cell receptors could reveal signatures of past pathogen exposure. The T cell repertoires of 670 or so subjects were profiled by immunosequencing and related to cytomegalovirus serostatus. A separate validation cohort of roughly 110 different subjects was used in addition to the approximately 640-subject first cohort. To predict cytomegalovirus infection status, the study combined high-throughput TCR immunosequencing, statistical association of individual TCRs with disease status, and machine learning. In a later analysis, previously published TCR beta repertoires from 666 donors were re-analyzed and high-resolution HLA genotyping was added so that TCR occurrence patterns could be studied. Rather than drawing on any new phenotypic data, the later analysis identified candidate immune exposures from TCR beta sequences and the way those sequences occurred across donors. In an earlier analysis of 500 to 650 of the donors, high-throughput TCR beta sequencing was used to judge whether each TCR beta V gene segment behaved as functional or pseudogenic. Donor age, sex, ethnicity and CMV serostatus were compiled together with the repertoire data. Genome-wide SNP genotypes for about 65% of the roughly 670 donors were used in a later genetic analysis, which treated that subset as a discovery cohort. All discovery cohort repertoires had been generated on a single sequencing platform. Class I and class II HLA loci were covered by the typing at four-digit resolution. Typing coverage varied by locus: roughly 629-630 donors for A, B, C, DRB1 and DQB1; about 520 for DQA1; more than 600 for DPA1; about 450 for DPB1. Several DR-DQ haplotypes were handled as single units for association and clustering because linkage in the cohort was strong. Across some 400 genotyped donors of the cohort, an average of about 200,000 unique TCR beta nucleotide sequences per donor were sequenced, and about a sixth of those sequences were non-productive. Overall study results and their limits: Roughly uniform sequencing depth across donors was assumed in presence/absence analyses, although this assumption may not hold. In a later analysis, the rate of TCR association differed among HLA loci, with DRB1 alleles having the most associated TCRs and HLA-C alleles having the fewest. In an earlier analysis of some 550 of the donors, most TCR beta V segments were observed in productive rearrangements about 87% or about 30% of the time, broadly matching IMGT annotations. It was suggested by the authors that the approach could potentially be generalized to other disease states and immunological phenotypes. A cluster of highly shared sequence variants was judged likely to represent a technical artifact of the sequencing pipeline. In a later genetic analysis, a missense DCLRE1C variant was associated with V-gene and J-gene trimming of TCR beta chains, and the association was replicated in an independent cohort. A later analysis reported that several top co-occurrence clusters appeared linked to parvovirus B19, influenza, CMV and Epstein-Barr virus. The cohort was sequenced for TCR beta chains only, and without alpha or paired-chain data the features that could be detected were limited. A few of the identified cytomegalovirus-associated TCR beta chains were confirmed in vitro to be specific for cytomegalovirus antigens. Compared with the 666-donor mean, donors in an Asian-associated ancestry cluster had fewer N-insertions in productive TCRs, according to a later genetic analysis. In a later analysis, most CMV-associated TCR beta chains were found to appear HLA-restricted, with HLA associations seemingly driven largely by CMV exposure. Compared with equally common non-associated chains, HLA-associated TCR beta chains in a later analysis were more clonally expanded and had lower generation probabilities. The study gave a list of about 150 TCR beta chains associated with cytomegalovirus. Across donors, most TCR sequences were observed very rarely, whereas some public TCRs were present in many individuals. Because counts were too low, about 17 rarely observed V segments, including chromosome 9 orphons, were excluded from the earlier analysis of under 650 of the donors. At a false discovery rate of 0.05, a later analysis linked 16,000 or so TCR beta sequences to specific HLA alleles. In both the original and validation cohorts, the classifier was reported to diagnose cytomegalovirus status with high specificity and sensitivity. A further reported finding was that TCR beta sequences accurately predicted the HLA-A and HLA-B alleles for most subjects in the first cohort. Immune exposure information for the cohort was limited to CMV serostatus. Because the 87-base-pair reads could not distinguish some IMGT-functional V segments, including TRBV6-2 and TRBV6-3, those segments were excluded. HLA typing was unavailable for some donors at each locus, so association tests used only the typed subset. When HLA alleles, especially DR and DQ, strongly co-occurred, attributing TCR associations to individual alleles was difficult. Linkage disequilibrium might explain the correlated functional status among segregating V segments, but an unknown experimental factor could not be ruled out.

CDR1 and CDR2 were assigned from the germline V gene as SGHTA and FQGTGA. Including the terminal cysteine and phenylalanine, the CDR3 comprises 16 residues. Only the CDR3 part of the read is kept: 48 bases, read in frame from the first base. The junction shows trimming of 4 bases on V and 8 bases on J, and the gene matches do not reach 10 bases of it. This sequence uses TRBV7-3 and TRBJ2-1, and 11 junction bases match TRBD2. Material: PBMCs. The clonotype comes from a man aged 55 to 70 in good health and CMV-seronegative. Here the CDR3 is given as CASSSALAGGPHEQFF. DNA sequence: TGTGCCAGCAGCTCCGCCCTAGCGGGGGGTCCTCATGAGCAGTTCTTC.